The TCR beta chain under discussion was sequenced for a study of technical replicates of blood from a few donors. This table comes from immunoSEQ multiplex PCR, and its TCRdb copy is limited to in-frame clones, with some not included. The sample holds around 80,000 clones, approximately 94% seen once. The germline V gene encodes CDR1 SGHRS and CDR2 YFSETQ. J lost 0 bases, V lost 0 bases, and 5 bases had no gene match. The CDR3 has 16 amino acids. Sample: T cells isolated from PBMCs. The chain has TRBV5-1 and TRBJ1-1, with TRBD1 matching 7 bases. This clonotype was sampled from a human donor in good health. The CDR3 DNA reads as TGCGCCAGCAGCTTGGGATCCAGGGGGGTGAACACTGAAGCTTTCTTT. Its translation: CASSLGSRGVNTEAFF.